This TCR beta chain was documented in a study of beta chain features in type 1 diabetes. Study overall: Sorted cells, 90 million to 130 million in number, were examined across all samples.

Investigators reverse transcribed all isolated RNA, so they sequenced expressed TCRB transcripts. Produced via immunoSEQ multiplex PCR; TCRdb's table is partial and in-frame only. The repertoire holds nearly 250,000 clones, roughly two thirds seen once, with about 0.05% in the top ten. Germline CDR1 KGHSH, CDR2 LQKENI. The CDR3 is 18 residues long. Trimming took 5 bases from V and 0 from J, leaving 17 bases between them. V is TRBV18 and J is TRBJ2-6; D is unclear. The clonotype originates from a man younger than 40 in good health. Sequenced material: naive CD4+ T cells from blood. In DNA, the CDR3 is TGTGCCAGCTCAAAGTCGGCAGGATACCACTCTGGGGCCAACGTCCTGACTTTC. Protein: CASSKSAGYHSGANVLTF.